This TCR beta chain was found in a study of T-cell memory formation after mild COVID-19 (dated by TCRdb to 2020 to 2023). Background for the entire study: TCR sequence clusters from the two donors were largely donor specific. In two donors, T-cell clones that expanded and contracted after mild COVID-19 were followed by sequencing TCRalpha and TCRbeta repertoires longitudinally. Two young, previously healthy adult volunteers made up the cohort, one male and one female.

Notes on this clonotype: Its specific antigen is unknown. The sample holds no much larger clone one base away, and base qualities are not on file.

The V and J ends are trimmed by 7 bases and 5 bases, leaving 17 bases between them. From its cysteine to its phenylalanine, the CDR3 spans 14 amino acids. Only the CDR3 portion is preserved as DNA: 42 bases, with reading frame beginning at the first base. Taken from the germline V gene (reference sequence), the CDR1 and CDR2 loops are LNHDA and SQIVND. Ficoll-Paque density gradient centrifugation was used to isolate PBMCs. Beyond this particular receptor, the publication reports: Contracting CD4+ clones were found mainly in CM and EM memory subsets, while CD8+ clones were enriched in EMRA. Some responding clones were found in pre-infection memory, which suggests that pre-existing cross-reactive memory T cells took part in the SARS-CoV-2 response. The study covered only a couple of mild cases, and larger cohorts including severe cases with pre-infection samples were considered necessary. SARS-CoV-2 specificity was not confirmed for the second-wave clones peaking on day 37. Clones that contracted from day 15 to 85 showed balanced CD4/CD8 phenotypes, whereas a second wave of clones that expanded from day 15 to 37 leaned towards CD4+.

Sequencing used an Illumina NovaSeq 6000. cDNA libraries for TCRalpha and TCRbeta were prepared by 5'RACE using constant-segment primers, with sample barcodes and unique molecular identifiers added. RNA was extracted from every sample with Trizol reagent. Amplification of the libraries took two PCR steps, and the second step added a second sample barcode plus Illumina TruSeq adapters. Sequencing of libraries was performed on an Illumina NovaSeq with 2 x 150 bp paired-end reads. Per the authors' processing: Reads were demultiplexed and collapsed into UMI-guided consensus sequences with migec v1.2.7. With mixcr v2.1.11, UMI consensuses were aligned to TRA and TRB V and J templates and assembled into clonotypes. Clonotypes were classified as expanded or contracted when called significant by both edgeR and NoisET, with noise models trained on biological replicates. edgeR calls used a false discovery rate-adjusted p below 0.01 and a log2 fold-change threshold of 1. As an exploratory analysis of dynamics, PCA with hierarchical clustering was applied to max-normalized trajectories of the 1000 most abundant clonotypes. Each responding clone was given a CD4 or CD8 phenotype based on the CD4+ and CD8+ repertoires, which had been sequenced separately. The public reads were reprocessed in TCRdb via fastp at Q25 and MiXCR, keeping in-frame beta chains. Every entry covers one CDR3 protein and lists the most common genes and DNA from its rows. In this record, the V and J calls reflect TCRdb's handling and not the investigators' own analysis. This sample lists about 400,000 distinct CDR3 sequences; less than 25% were detected once. Around 8.1% of the sample goes to the ten largest clones.

The clonotype was recovered from an adult woman who had mild COVID-19 (a few samples of this study predate the infection). The sample titles of this study are shuffled in the database, so cell type and time point are left out; the donor was told from shared clones. Sequencing was carried out using PBMCs or a T cell subset sorted from them (not recorded which). Recombination linked TRBV19 to TRBJ1-2; the D gene cannot be named for sure. The DNA reads TGTGCCAGTACCCCTTCGGGCACCGAATATGGCTACACCTTC. Translated, it gives CASTPSGTEYGYTF.